Below, one T cell receptor beta chain is given with its context. V lost 0 bases to trimming and J lost 2 bases, with 26 bases between them. Germline CDR1 SGHDN, CDR2 FVKESK. The CDR3 contains 20 residues. The entry originates in a study of a mutant IDH1 vaccine in newly diagnosed glioma. Overall study context: Patients under treatment included 62.5% males and roughly 40% females and had a mean age of approximately 44 years. Before enrollment, patients got radiotherapy alone, temozolomide alone, or mostly the combination.

Time point in this sample: baseline, week 1 (first vaccination visit). As to treatment: pre-vaccination baseline after standard-of-care therapy. Tumors from donors were new WHO grade 3 or 4 IDH1-mutant astrocytomas with ATRX loss. Sequenced by immunoSEQ multiplex PCR; TCRdb stores in-frame clones only, minus some. The sample shows around 88,000 clones, roughly 77% of them seen only once. J is TRBJ2-7 and V is TRBV14; D might be TRBD1 or TRBD2, each matching 5 bases. This TCR was sampled from a man aged 35 to 55 with glioma. The sample here was PBMCs, taken from a glioma patient treated with radiotherapy, temozolomide or both. The CDR3 coding sequence is TGTGCCAGCAGCCAAGATCGAGGGGACCCAGGCGACCCGACTCCCTACGAGCAGTACTTC. It encodes CASSQDRGDPGDPTPYEQYF.